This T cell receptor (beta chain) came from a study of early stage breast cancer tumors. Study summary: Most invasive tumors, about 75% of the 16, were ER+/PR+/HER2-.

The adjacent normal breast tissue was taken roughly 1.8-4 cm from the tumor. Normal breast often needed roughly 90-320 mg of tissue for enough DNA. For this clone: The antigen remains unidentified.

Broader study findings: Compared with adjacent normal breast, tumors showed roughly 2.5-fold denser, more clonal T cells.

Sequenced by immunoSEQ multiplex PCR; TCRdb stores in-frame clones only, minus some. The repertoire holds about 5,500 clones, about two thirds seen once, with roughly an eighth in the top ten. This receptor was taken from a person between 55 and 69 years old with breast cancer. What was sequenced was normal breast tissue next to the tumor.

The CDR3 DNA reads TGTGCCAGCAGTGAGGAGGGGAGCTCCTACAATGAGCAGTTCTTC. As protein: CASSEEGSSYNEQFF. V is TRBV6-4 and J is TRBJ2-1; a possible D gene is TRBD2 (6 bases). Germline V gene data show CDR1 as MRHNA and CDR2 as SNTAGT. The CDR3 spans 15 residues. V lost 3 bases to trimming and J lost 0 bases, with 9 bases between them.